The 18 T cell receptor beta chains below all came from one sample that was sequenced in a study of blood T cell repertoires in COVID-19. The protocol was immunoSEQ multiplex PCR, while the TCRdb copy is restricted to in-frame clones and leaves out a portion. The sample holds hundreds of thousands of clones, around 89% seen once. Sequenced sample: peripheral blood. These receptor sequences come from a woman aged 30 to 39 with acute or convalescent COVID-19.

This clone was picked up a small number of times. The chain employs TRBV24-1 and TRBJ1-1; D may be TRBD1 (6 bases). V was trimmed by 10 bases and J by 0 bases, leaving 11 bases between them. The CDR3 sequence is 13 residues long. CDR1 and CDR2 (germline): KGHDR, SFDVKD. This CDR3 is CATTDRLNTEAFF. Written as DNA, the CDR3 is TGTGCCACAACAGACAGGTTGAACACTGAAGCTTTCTTT.

Remarks on this clone: The sample contains more than one DNA sequence encoding this CDR3. V and J are TRBV29-1 and TRBJ1-2; 7 bases line up with TRBD1. With 6 bases clipped from V and 8 bases from J, the junction kept 6 bases outside the gene matches. The CDR3 covers 11 residues. Germline V gene lookup returns CDR1 SQVTM and CDR2 ANQGSEA. CDR3 loop: CSVRTGDGYTF. The CDR3 coding sequence is TGCAGCGTGCGAACAGGGGACGGCTACACCTTC.

The CDR3 reads CASSEAHPGTGELFF. As DNA, the CDR3 is TGTGCCAGCAGTGAAGCGCATCCAGGCACCGGGGAGCTGTTTTTT. The rearrangement uses TRBV2 and TRBJ2-2; D unresolved. Germline V CDR1 and CDR2: SNHLY, FYNNEI. Deletions cut 0 bases from V and 4 bases from J, with 9 bases between. The CDR3 loop spans 15 amino acids.

The rearrangement uses TRBV6-6 and TRBJ2-3, with 9 bases lining up with TRBD1. The CDR3 totals 14 residues. From germline, CDR1 is MNHNY and CDR2 SVGAGI (reference sequence). J lost 4 bases, V lost 6 bases, and 5 bases had no gene match. The CDR3 here is CASSLTGGADTQYF. In DNA, the CDR3 is TGTGCCAGCAGCCTGACAGGGGGGGCAGATACGCAGTATTTT.

The chain links TRBV20-1 to TRBJ2-7, with 9 bases fitting TRBD1. CDR1 is DFQATT and CDR2 is SNEGSKA in the germline V gene (reference sequence). The CDR3 is made up of 11 amino acids. The V gene end was trimmed by 5 bases and the J gene end by 9 bases; junction bases not matched to a gene: 5. The CDR3 DNA is TGCAGTGCTTGGGACAGGGAAAGGCAGTACTTC. Translation: CSAWDRERQYF.

The chain couples TRBV28 to TRBJ1-2, with 7 nucleotides matching TRBD1. From germline, CDR1 is MDHEN and CDR2 SYDVKM. J gave up 3 bases and V 6 bases, and 7 bases lay outside the gene matches. The CDR3 covers 14 residues. The CDR3 spells CASSPTGPYYGYTF. The CDR3 DNA follows: TGTGCCAGCAGCCCGACAGGGCCTTACTATGGCTACACCTTC.

The J gene is TRBJ2-1, the V gene TRBV5-1; D remains unclear. The germline V and J ends were trimmed by 0 bases and 7 bases, with 14 bases remaining between them. The CDR3 sequence is 15 residues long. Germline CDR1 SGHRS, CDR2 YFSETQ. CDR3 region: CASSLGTPPGNEQFF. CDR3 coding DNA: TGCGCCAGCAGCTTGGGTACCCCCCCCGGGAATGAGCAGTTCTTC.

J is TRBJ2-2 and V is TRBV11-2; 8 bases line up with TRBD1. Trimming removed 6 bases from V and 6 bases from J; junction bases left unmatched: 6. CDR3 length: 14 residues. Germline values: CDR1 SGHAT, CDR2 FQNNGV. CDR3 DNA sequence: TGTGCCAGCAGGGTGCAGGGGGCGGCCGGGGAGCTGTTTTTT. Protein product: CASRVQGAAGELFF.

About this clone: Relative to the germline gene, one junction end is altered; a read error may explain this. This sequence joins TRBV10-3 and TRBJ1-4, with D unclear. Germline CDR1 ENHRY, CDR2 SYGVKD. This CDR3 spans 13 amino acids. The CDR3 DNA is TGTGCCATCAGTGAGTCCCCTAAGGAAAAACTGTTTTTT. This gives the protein CAISESPKEKLFF.

A single count supports this clone. The chain combines TRBV14 with TRBJ1-1; D uncertain. Germline V gene data show CDR1 as SGHDN and CDR2 as FVKESK. Trimming removed 1 base at V and 4 bases at J, with 10 bases between. The CDR3 contains 14 residues. CDR3 sequence reads: CASSQVSGSTEAFF. The CDR3 DNA reads TGTGCCAGCAGCCAAGTGTCGGGATCCACTGAAGCTTTCTTT.

The rearrangement links TRBV7-9 to TRBJ2-5; 14 bases fit TRBD2. V shed 5 bases, J shed 5 bases, and the junction held 10 bases outside the gene matches. There are 17 residues in the CDR3. Germline V gene data show CDR1 as SEHNR and CDR2 as FQNEAQ (reference sequence). CDR3 residues: CASSTPGLAGAYETQYF. In DNA form, the CDR3 reads TGTGCCAGCAGCACACCGGGACTAGCGGGGGCGTATGAGACCCAGTACTTC.

The CDR3 here is CASSQSGRRSYEQYF. The CDR3 nucleotides read TGTGCCAGCAGCCAATCGGGGAGACGCTCCTACGAGCAGTACTTC. This sequence joins TRBV3-1 (or the pseudogene TRBV3-2) and TRBJ2-7; TRBD2 might be the D (5 bases). V was pared by 2 bases and J by 0 bases, with 11 bases between. The V gene's germline CDR1 is LGHDT and CDR2 YNNKEL (reference sequence). The CDR3 length is 15 residues.

The rearrangement uses TRBV19 and TRBJ1-3; the D is unclear. In germline, CDR1 is LNHDA, CDR2 SQIVND (reference sequence). Between the trimmed V and J ends, which lost 0 bases and 0 bases, there was a span of 9 bases. CDR3 size: 16 residues. CDR3 bases: TGTGCCAGTAGTATAGAAGAGGATTACTCTGGAAACACCATATATTTT. This translates into CASSIEEDYSGNTIYF.

The gene calls are TRBV9 and TRBJ2-3; weak D call: TRBD1 (6 bases). V shed 2 bases and J shed 3 bases, with 13 bases lying between them. The CDR3 extends over 15 amino acids. Germline assignment: CDR1 SGDLS and CDR2 YYNGEE. The chain's CDR3 is CASSVWDTGTDTQYF. The CDR3 DNA reads TGTGCCAGCAGCGTGTGGGACACAGGTACAGATACGCAGTATTTT.

In DNA form, the CDR3 reads TGTGCCAGCAAACCATGGCGAGGAGGGGATGAAAAACTGTTTTTT. This encodes CASKPWRGGDEKLFF. V is TRBV6-5 and J is TRBJ1-4; tentative D call: TRBD1 (5 bases). Germline values: CDR1 MNHEY, CDR2 SVGAGI. V was shortened by 7 bases and J by 6 bases, with 18 bases between the two germline ends. The CDR3 is 15 residues long.

The CDR3 region is CASSPGTGNTIYF. The CDR3 region has the DNA TGTGCCAGCTCACCGGGGACAGGAAACACCATATATTTT. This chain connects TRBV18 to TRBJ1-3; the D gene is possibly TRBD1 (6 bases). Trimming cost V 3 bases and J 4 bases, with 7 bases left between them. The germline gives CDR1 KGHSH, CDR2 LQKENI. The CDR3 contains 13 residues.

This sequence joins TRBV9 and TRBJ2-3; D unresolved. In germline, CDR1 is SGDLS, CDR2 YYNGEE. This CDR3 is built from 13 residues. V shed 2 bases and J shed 4 bases, with 8 bases lying between them. In DNA, the CDR3 is TGTGCCAGCAGCGTTCTGTCGGCAGATACGCAGTATTTT. Translating gives CASSVLSADTQYF.

CDR3 sequence: CASTWGDSNYGYTF. The CDR3 DNA follows: TGTGCCAGCACCTGGGGGGATTCTAACTATGGCTACACCTTC. V usage is TRBV7-8 and J usage is TRBJ1-2, with a tentative D call TRBD1 (5 bases). Germline-derived CDR1 and CDR2 are SGHVS and FQNEAQ. V was pared by 7 bases and J by 0 bases, with 12 bases between. This CDR3 comprises 14 residues. Variable domain in full (rest from reference TRBV7-8 and TRBJ1-2): GAGVSQSPRYKVAKRGQDVALRCDPISGHVSLFWYQQALGQGPEFLTYFQNEAQLDKSGLPSDRFFAERPEGSVSTLKIQRTQQEDSAVYLCASTWGDSNYGYTFGSGTRLTVV.